Below, 8 T cell receptor beta chains from the same sample are listed, as sequenced in a study of early T cells in non-severe SARS-CoV-2 infection. In TCRdb, the 5' RACE reads were re-called with MiXCR into one record per CDR3 protein. The sample lists approximately 50,000 distinct CDR3 sequences, roughly 10% occurring once. Sequenced: whole blood. All receptors come from an adult who was a healthcare worker with PCR-confirmed SARS-CoV-2 infection or an uninfected control (not recorded which).

The chain recombines TRBV18 with TRBJ1-1; the D is unclear. This CDR3 has 14 amino acids. V dropped 1 base and J dropped 1 base, with 7 bases sitting between them. Germline V gives CDR1 KGHSH, CDR2 LQKENI. CDR3 sequence: CASSPQGPNTEAFF. As DNA, the CDR3 is TGTGCCAGCTCACCACAAGGCCCGAACACTGAAGCTTTCTTT.

At least ten counts were recorded for this clonotype. The chain recombines TRBV10-2 with TRBJ1-6, with D uncertain. Germline V lookup: CDR1 WSHSY, CDR2 SAAADI. This CDR3 has 15 amino acids. Between the trimmed V and J ends, which lost 2 bases and 7 bases, there was a span of 12 bases. The CDR3 protein is CASSENGFYNSPLHF. The CDR3 DNA reads as TGCGCCAGCAGTGAGAACGGGTTCTACAATTCACCCCTCCACTTT.

This clonotype was recorded many times. This chain connects TRBV2 to TRBJ1-3; perhaps TRBD1 as D (5 bases). CDR1 SNHLY and CDR2 FYNNEI come from the germline V gene. Between the trimmed V and J ends, which lost 6 bases and 4 bases, there was a span of 13 bases. CDR3 length: 14 residues. DNA of the CDR3: TGTGCCAGCAGCATGCTAGGGGTCGGAAACACCATATATTTT. This encodes CASSMLGVGNTIYF.

This clonotype has ten or more counts. The V and J genes are TRBV5-5 and TRBJ1-1; 7 bases agree with TRBD1. There are 16 residues in the CDR3. The J segment lost 3 bases and the V segment lost 4 bases, leaving 12 bases of the junction unmatched. CDR1 is SGHKS and CDR2 is YYEKEE in the germline V gene (reference sequence). CDR3 bases: TGTGCCAGCAGCATAGCCCTACAGGGGCCAGACACTGAAGCTTTCTTT. Translating it yields CASSIALQGPDTEAFF.

There are many counts of this clonotype. This sequence joins TRBV12-3 or TRBV12-4 and TRBJ1-5; 11 bases are shared with TRBD1. Trimming cost V 0 bases and J 6 bases; bases outside gene matches: 7. This CDR3 has 17 residues. This CDR3 is CASSLARGQGEVQPQHF. The CDR3 DNA is TGTGCCAGCAGTTTAGCGCGGGGACAGGGGGAAGTTCAGCCCCAGCATTTT.

This clonotype showed up just a few times. The V gene is TRBV20-1, the J gene TRBJ2-7, with a tentative D call TRBD1 (7 bases). The CDR3 extends over 13 amino acids. Germline values: CDR1 DFQATT, CDR2 SNEGSKA (reference sequence). V was shortened by 2 bases and J by 5 bases, with 13 bases between the two germline ends. CDR3 DNA sequence: TGCAGTGCTAGACGCGGGACAGTGAACGAGCAGTACTTC. This translates into CSARRGTVNEQYF.

This clonotype was found a few times. The V and J genes are TRBV10-3 and TRBJ1-1; no clear D gene. The germline CDR1 and CDR2 sequences are ENHRY and SYGVKD. V shed 5 bases and J shed 1 base, with 5 bases lying between them. This CDR3 comprises 12 residues. The CDR3 region has the DNA TGTGCCATCAGTATCGGGAACACTGAAGCTTTCTTT. Protein product: CAISIGNTEAFF.

This clonotype was detected a few times. This chain uses TRBV18 with TRBJ2-7; no definite D call. This CDR3 has 18 amino acids. The germline V gene has CDR1 KGHSH and CDR2 LQKENI. Between the trimmed V and J ends, which lost 1 base and 0 bases, there was a span of 19 bases. The CDR3: CASSPLRLAAVSSYEQYF. The CDR3 bases are TGTGCCAGCTCACCACTTAGACTTGCGGCGGTTAGCTCCTACGAGCAGTACTTC.